These 8 T cell receptor beta chains originate from one sample sequenced in a study of technical replicates of blood from a few donors. Sequenced by immunoSEQ multiplex PCR; TCRdb stores in-frame clones only, minus some. In the table there are 90,000 to 100,000 clones, about 94% of which are singletons. Sample: T cells isolated from PBMCs. The receptors originated from a human donor in good health.

The chain employs TRBV2 and TRBJ1-1; no reliable D call. The CDR3 extends over 13 amino acids. V gave up 1 base and J gave up 4 bases, with 7 bases separating them. Germline assignment: CDR1 SNHLY and CDR2 FYNNEI. This CDR3 is CASSEDRSTEAFF. In DNA, the CDR3 is TGTGCCAGCAGTGAAGACAGAAGCACTGAAGCTTTCTTT.

This sequence joins TRBV7-9 and TRBJ1-1, with a tentative D call TRBD1 (6 bases). Germline assignment: CDR1 SEHNR and CDR2 FQNEAQ (reference sequence). Trimming took off 6 bases at V and 6 bases at J, with 11 bases between the two ends. The CDR3 spans 12 residues. CDR3 in amino acids: CASRTGGAEAFF. CDR3 in DNA: TGTGCCAGCAGGACGGGGGGCGCTGAAGCTTTCTTT.

This chain connects TRBV10-2 to TRBJ2-2, with 7 bases identical to TRBD1. CDR1 WSHSY and CDR2 SAAADI come from the germline V gene. With 6 bases clipped from V and 7 bases from J, the junction kept 5 bases outside the gene matches. The CDR3 loop spans 13 amino acids. CDR3 sequence: CASRDSGGGELFF. CDR3 bases: TGCGCCAGCAGAGACTCAGGGGGCGGGGAGCTGTTTTTT.

This sequence joins TRBV2 and TRBJ2-2; D is unclear. V was clipped by 4 bases and J by 9 bases, with 15 bases between them. Germline-derived CDR1 and CDR2 are SNHLY and FYNNEI. The CDR3 sequence is 14 residues long. CDR3 in DNA: TGTGCCAGCAGTGGTGATGGCAGTTACCGGGAGCTGTTTTTT. This translates into CASSGDGSYRELFF. The full variable domain, with the rest looked up from reference TRBV2 and TRBJ2-2, is EPEVTQTPSHQVTQMGQEVILRCVPISNHLYFYWYRQILGQKVEFLVSFYNNEISEKSEIFDDQFSVERPDGSNFTLKIRSTKLEDSAMYFCASSGDGSYRELFFGEGSRLTVL.

This rearrangement joins TRBV11-1 to TRBJ1-1; D remains ambiguous. The germline V gene encodes CDR1 SGHAT and CDR2 FQDESV (reference sequence). Trimming left V 5 bases short and J 0 bases short, with 4 bases between. The CDR3 contains 12 residues. The CDR3 nucleotides read TGTGCCAGCAGCCCCATGAACACTGAAGCTTTCTTT. As protein: CASSPMNTEAFF.

The chain is built from TRBV10-3 and TRBJ1-2, with a tentative D call TRBD1 (6 bases). V lost 1 base and J lost 6, with 15 bases in between. Germline V gene lookup returns CDR1 ENHRY and CDR2 SYGVKD. This CDR3 comprises 15 residues. CDR3 sequence reads: CAISELSGEGHGYTF. CDR3 in DNA: TGTGCCATCAGTGAGTTATCAGGGGAAGGCCATGGCTACACCTTC.

This clone was recorded once. The chain uses TRBV27 and TRBJ2-7; 10 bases are a match to TRBD2. Germline V gene data show CDR1 as MNHEY and CDR2 as SMNVEV (reference sequence). This CDR3 has 14 amino acids. Trimming cost V 8 bases and J 7 bases; bases outside gene matches: 11. CDR3 amino acids: CASQTSGLPLEQYF. The CDR3 nucleotides are TGTGCCAGCCAGACTAGCGGGCTCCCCTTAGAGCAGTACTTC.

The chain recombines TRBV6-5 with TRBJ2-5; TRBD2 aligns across 11 bases. The assigned J gene may be wrong: the sequence end matches TRBJ2-7 better. The CDR3 length is 16 residues. Germline values: CDR1 MNHEY, CDR2 SVGAGI. Here the CDR3 reads CASSYLETSGTYEQYF. The CDR3 DNA reads as TGTGCCAGCAGTTACCTAGAGACTAGCGGGACGTACGAGCAGTACTTC.